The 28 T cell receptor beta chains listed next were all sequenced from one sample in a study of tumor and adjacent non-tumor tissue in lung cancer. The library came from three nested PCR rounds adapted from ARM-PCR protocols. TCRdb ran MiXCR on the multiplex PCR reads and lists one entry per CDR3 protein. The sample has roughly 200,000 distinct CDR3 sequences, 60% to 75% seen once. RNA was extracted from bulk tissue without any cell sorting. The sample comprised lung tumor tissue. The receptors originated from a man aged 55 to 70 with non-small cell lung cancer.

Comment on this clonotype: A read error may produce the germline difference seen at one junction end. This CDR3 is CASSSQGYQEAQYF. The DNA of the CDR3 is TGTGCCAGCAGTAGCCAGGGGTACCAAGAGGCCCAATACTTC. J is TRBJ2-5 and V is TRBV6-2 or TRBV6-3; D is perhaps TRBD1 (6 bases). Germline V gene data show CDR1 as MNHEY and CDR2 as SVGEGT. This CDR3 comprises 14 residues.

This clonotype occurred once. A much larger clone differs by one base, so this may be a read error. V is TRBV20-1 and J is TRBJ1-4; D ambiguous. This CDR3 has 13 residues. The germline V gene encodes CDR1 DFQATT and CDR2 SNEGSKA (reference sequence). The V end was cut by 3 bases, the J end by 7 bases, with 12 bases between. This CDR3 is CSASGERAEKLFF. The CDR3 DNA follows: TGCAGTGCTAGTGGAGAGAGGGCTGAAAAACTGTTTTTT.

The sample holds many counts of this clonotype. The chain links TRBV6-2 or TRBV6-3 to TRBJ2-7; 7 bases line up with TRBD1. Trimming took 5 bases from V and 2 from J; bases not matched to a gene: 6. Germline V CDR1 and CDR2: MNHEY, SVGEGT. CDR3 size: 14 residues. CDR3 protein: CASSSDRVAYEQYF. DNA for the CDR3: TGTGCCAGCAGTAGCGACAGGGTCGCCTACGAGCAGTACTTC.

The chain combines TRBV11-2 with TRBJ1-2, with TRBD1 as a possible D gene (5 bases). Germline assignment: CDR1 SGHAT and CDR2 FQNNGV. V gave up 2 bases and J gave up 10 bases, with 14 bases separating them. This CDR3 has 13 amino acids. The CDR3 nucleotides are TGTGCCAGCAGCTTAAGACGGGGGGATGACTACACCTTC. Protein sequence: CASSLRRGDDYTF.

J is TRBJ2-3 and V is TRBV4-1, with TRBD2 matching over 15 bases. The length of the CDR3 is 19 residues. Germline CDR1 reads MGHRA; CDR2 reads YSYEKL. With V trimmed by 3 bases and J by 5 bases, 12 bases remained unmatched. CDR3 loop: CASSHLGLAGGPERDTQYF. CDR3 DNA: TGCGCCAGCAGCCATCTTGGACTAGCGGGAGGGCCTGAAAGAGATACGCAGTATTTT.

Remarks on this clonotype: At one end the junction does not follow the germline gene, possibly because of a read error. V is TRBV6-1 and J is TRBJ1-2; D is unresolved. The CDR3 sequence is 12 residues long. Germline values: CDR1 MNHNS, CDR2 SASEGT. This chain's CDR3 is CASNTSNYDYTF. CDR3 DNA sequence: TGTGCCAGCAATACGTCTAACTATGACTACACCTTC.

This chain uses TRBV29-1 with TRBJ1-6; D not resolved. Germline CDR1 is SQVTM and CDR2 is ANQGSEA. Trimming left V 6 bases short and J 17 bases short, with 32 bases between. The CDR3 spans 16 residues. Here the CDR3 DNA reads TGCAGCGTCTCCCTGTTAGGAGGGAAGAATAATTCACACTTCCACTTT. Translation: CSVSLLGGKNNSHFHF.

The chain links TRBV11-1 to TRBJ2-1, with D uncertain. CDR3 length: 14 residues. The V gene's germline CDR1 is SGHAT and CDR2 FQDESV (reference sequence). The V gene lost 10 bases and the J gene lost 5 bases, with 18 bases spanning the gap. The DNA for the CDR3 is TGTGCCATAAGCTTAGAGTTGGTACACAATGAGCAGTTCTTC. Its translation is CAISLELVHNEQFF. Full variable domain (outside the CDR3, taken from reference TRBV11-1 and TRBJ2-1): EAEVAQSPRYKITEKSQAVAFWCDPISGHATLYWYRQILGQGPELLVQFQDESVVDDSQLPKDRFSAERLKGVDSTLKIQPAELGDSAMYLCAISLELVHNEQFFGPGTRLTVL.

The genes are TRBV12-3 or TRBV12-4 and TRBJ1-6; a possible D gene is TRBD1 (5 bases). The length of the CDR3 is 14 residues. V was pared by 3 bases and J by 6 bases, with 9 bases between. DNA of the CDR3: TGTGCCAGCAGTTTCAGGGACCTTAATTCACCCCTCCACTTT. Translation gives CASSFRDLNSPLHF.

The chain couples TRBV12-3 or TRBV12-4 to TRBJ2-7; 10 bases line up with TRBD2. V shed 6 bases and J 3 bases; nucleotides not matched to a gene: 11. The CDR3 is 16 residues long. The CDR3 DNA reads TGTGCCAGCAGATCCCCAAAGCGGGAGGGCCGCTACGAGCAGTACTTC. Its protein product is CASRSPKREGRYEQYF.

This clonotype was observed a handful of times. For the CDR3, the DNA is TGTGCCAGCATGCCTCAACTTTCGGAGGGCTACGAGCAGTACTTC. It yields the protein CASMPQLSEGYEQYF. The rearrangement joins TRBV6-5 to TRBJ2-7; tentatively, D is TRBD2 (6 bases). The CDR3 length is 15 residues. Between the trimmed V and J ends, which lost 7 bases and 3 bases, there was a span of 19 bases. The germline V gene encodes CDR1 MNHEY and CDR2 SVGAGI.

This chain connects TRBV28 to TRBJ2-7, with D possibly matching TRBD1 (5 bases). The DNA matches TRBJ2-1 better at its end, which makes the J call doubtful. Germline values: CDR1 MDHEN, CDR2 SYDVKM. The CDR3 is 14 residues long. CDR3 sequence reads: CASSPPLDSPEQFF. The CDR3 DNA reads TGTGCCAGCAGCCCCCCCTTAGACAGCCCCGAACAGTTCTTC.

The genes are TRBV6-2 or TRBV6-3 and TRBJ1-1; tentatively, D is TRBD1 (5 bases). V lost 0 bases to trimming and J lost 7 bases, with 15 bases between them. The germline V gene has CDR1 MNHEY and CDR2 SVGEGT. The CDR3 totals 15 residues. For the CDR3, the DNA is TGTGCCAGCAGTTACTCGAGACAAGGGGCGCGTGAAGCTTTCTTT. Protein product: CASSYSRQGAREAFF.

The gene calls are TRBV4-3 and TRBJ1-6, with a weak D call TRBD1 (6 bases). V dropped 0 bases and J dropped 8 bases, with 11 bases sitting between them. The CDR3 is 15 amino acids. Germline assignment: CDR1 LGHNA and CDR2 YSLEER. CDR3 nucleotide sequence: TGCGCCAGCAGCCAAGAACCAGGGGTGGATTCACCCCTCCACTTT. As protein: CASSQEPGVDSPLHF.

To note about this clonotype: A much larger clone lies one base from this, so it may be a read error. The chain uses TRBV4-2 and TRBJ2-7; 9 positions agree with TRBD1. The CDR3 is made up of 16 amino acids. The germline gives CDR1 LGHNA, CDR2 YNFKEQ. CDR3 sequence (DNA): TGTGCCAGAAGCCACGATGGGACAGGGAGGACCTACGAGCAGTACTTC. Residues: CARSHDGTGRTYEQYF.

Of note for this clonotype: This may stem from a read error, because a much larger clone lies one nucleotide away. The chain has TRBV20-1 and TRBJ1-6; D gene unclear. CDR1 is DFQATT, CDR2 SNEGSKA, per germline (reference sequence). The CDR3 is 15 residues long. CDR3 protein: CSARGEGSGNSPLQF. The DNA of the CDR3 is TGCAGTGCTAGAGGAGAGGGTTCGGGAAATTCACCCCTCCAGTTT.

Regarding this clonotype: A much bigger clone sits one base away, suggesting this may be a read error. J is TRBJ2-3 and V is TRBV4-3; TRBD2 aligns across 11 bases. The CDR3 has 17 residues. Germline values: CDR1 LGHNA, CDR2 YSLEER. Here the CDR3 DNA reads TGCGCCAGCAGCCCTCTTGTAGCGGGGGGGGGGACAGATAGGCAGTATTTT. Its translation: CASSPLVAGGGTDRQYF.

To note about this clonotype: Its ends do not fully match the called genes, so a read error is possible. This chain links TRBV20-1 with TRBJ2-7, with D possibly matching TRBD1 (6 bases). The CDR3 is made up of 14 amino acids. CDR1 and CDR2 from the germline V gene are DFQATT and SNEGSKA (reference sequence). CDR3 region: CSASPGQRAYDQYF. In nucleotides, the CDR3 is TGCAGTGCTAGCCCAGGACAGAGGGCATACGATCAGTACTTC.

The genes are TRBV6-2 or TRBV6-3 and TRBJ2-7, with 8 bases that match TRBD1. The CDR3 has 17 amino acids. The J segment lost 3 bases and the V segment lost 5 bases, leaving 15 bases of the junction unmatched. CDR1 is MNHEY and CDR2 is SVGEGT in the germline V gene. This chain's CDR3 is CASSPKPRGRNLYEQYF. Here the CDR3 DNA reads TGTGCCAGCAGTCCAAAACCCAGGGGGCGAAATCTCTACGAGCAGTACTTC.

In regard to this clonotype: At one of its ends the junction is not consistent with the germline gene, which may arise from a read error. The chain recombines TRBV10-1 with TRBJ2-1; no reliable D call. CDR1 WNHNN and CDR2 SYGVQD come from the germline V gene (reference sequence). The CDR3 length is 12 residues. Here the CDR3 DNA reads TGCGCCAGCGGGAAGTCGGGTACTGAGCAGTTGTTC. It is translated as CASGKSGTEQLF.

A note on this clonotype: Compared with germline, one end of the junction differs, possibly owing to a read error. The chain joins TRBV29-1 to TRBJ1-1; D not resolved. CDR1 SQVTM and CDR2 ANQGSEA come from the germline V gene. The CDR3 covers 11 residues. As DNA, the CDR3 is TGCAGCGTTGAAGAGAACACTGCAGCTTTCTTT. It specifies CSVEENTAAFF.

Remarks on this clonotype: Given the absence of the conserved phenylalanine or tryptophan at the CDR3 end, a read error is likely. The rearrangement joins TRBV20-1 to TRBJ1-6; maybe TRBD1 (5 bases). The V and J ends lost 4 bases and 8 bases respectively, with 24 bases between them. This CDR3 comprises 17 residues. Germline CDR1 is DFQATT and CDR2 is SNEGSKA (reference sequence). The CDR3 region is CSAKSGRDQYLHSPLHL. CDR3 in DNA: TGCAGTGCTAAGAGCGGCAGGGACCAGTATCTCCATTCACCCCTCCACCTT.

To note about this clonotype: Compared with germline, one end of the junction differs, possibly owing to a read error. CDR3 loop: CSTKRSSNQPLHF. The CDR3 DNA sequence: TGCAGTACGAAAAGGTCTAGCAACCAGCCCCTGCATTTT. The chain links TRBV20-1 to TRBJ1-5; no reliable D call. The CDR3 consists of 13 residues. In germline, CDR1 is DFQATT, CDR2 SNEGSKA (reference sequence).

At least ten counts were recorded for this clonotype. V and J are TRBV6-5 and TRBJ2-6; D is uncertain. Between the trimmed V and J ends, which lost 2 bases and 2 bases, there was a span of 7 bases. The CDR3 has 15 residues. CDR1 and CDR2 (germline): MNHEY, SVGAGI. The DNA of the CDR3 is TGTGCCAGCAGTTACGGGCTTACTGGGGCCAACGTCCTGACTTTC. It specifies CASSYGLTGANVLTF.

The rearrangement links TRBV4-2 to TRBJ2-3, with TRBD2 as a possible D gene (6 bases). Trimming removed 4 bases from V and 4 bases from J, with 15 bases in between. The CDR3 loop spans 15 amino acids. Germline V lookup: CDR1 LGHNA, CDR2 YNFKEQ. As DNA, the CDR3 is TGTGCCAGCAGCCCGTCTAGCGAGATGTCAGATACGCAGTATTTT. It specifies CASSPSSEMSDTQYF.

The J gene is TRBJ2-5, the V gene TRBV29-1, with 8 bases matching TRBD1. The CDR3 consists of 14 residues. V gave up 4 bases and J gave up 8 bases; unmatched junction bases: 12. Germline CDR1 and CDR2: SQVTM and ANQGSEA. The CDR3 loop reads CSVAGTGAGDTQYF. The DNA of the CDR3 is TGCAGCGTTGCCGGGACAGGAGCAGGAGATACCCAGTACTTC. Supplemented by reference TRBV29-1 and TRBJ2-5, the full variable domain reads SAVISQKPSRDICQRGTSLTIQCQVDSQVTMMFWYRQQPGQSLTLIATANQGSEATYESGFVIDKFPISRPNLTFSTLTVSNMSPEDSSIYLCSVAGTGAGDTQYFGPGTRLLVL.

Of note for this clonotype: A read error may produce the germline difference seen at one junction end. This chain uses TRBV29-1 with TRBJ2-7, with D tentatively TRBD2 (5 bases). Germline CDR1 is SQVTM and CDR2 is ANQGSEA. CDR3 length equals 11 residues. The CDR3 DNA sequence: TGCAGCGCCGGGTCGGGGTACGAACAGTGCTTC. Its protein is CSAGSGYEQCF.

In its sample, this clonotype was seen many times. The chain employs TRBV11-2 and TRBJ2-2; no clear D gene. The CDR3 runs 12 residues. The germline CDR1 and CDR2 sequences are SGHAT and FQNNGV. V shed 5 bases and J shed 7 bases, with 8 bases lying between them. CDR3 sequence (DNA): TGTGCCAGCAGCCCTCAGAACGGGGAGCTGTTTTTT. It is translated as CASSPQNGELFF.